This T cell receptor (beta chain) was identified in a study of shared clonotypes between healthy human individuals. Original processing notes: ImmunoSEQ yielded junction-only sequences lacking quality scores, so filtering differed. TCRdb's copy holds only in-frame clones and misses some; the assay was immunoSEQ multiplex PCR. The DNA was the basis for D and trimming; V, J and clone size are from that table. The repertoire has about 1.1 million clones, approximately 80% of them found once; the top ten carry roughly 0.83%. From germline, CDR1 is LGHNT and CDR2 FRNRAP. The CDR3 totals 16 residues. With 7 bases clipped from V and 0 bases from J, the junction kept 11 bases outside the gene matches.

The sequenced material came from memory CD4+ T cells from PBMCs. Subset given: CD45RA-negative fraction. The chain has TRBV12-5 and TRBJ1-1; TRBD1 matches at 7 bases. The sequence derives from a man aged 18-30 years in good health. Some clones in this sample may be carry-over from other donors' samples. The CDR3, as DNA: TGTGCTAGTGCCTTACGCCTGACAGGGATGAACACTGAAGCTTTCTTT. This encodes CASALRLTGMNTEAFF.